Listed below are T cell receptor beta chains from one sample, sequenced in a study of blood T cell repertoires in COVID-19. Only in-frame clones appear in the TCRdb table, and some are missing; sequencing was by immunoSEQ multiplex PCR. Among approximately 48,000 clones, 85% to 90% were seen once, and the ten largest hold about 6.5%. Sequenced: peripheral blood. The source is a man aged 55 to 69 with acute or convalescent COVID-19. The CDR3 runs from the conserved cysteine through the conserved F or W. Fields, in order: V gene, D gene, J gene, clone size, CDR3 protein, CDR3 DNA. D genes are given only for firm matches. The size of a clone is reported for some rows only, either as once, few or many, or as a class for expanded clones.

TRBV19	TRBD1	TRBJ1-2	few	CASSKGQTNYGYTF	TGTGCCAGTAGTAAGGGACAGACTAACTATGGCTACACCTTC
TRBV6-6	-	TRBJ2-3	-	CASSYQGTLGPDTQYF	TGTGCCAGCAGTTACCAGGGGACCCTAGGGCCAGATACGCAGTATTTT
TRBV12-3/TRBV12-4	-	TRBJ2-5	-	CASSVTSLAQYF	TGTGCCAGCAGTGTCACTAGCTTGGCCCAGTACTTC
TRBV4-2	-	TRBJ1-1	-	CASSQLRGNRTTEAFF	TGTGCCAGCAGCCAGCTCCGGGGGAATCGGACCACTGAAGCTTTCTTT
TRBV28	-	TRBJ2-5	-	CASSSMREGPNGETQYF	TGTGCCAGCAGTTCCATGCGGGAAGGCCCCAATGGGGAGACCCAGTACTTC
TRBV5-1	TRBD1	TRBJ2-7	-	CASSLGTGRNEQYF	TGCGCCAGCAGCTTGGGGACAGGGCGCAACGAGCAGTACTTC
TRBV12-3/TRBV12-4	-	TRBJ1-2	-	CASSGLDYGYTF	TGTGCCAGCTCCGGACTGGACTATGGCTACACCTTC
TRBV7-9	TRBD1	TRBJ2-1	-	CASSPTGPYNEQFF	TGTGCCAGCAGCCCGACAGGGCCCTACAATGAGCAGTTCTTC
TRBV19	TRBD1	TRBJ1-1	-	CASTASWGTGLNTEAFF	TGTGCCAGTACTGCTTCATGGGGGACAGGGTTGAACACTGAAGCTTTCTTT
TRBV3-1/TRBV3-2	TRBD1	TRBJ1-2	-	CASGQGNYGYTF	TGTGCCAGCGGACAGGGGAACTATGGCTACACCTTC
TRBV10-2	-	TRBJ1-5	-	CASSSSRVQPQHF	TGCGCCAGCAGCTCATCTCGGGTCCAGCCCCAGCATTTT
TRBV27	TRBD1	TRBJ2-3	-	CASSFPGTGGSADTQYF	TGTGCCAGCAGTTTTCCCGGGACAGGGGGGTCCGCAGATACGCAGTATTTT
TRBV6-1	TRBD1	TRBJ2-7	once	CASSAWTGGKSYEQYF	TGTGCCAGCAGTGCCTGGACAGGGGGCAAATCCTACGAGCAGTACTTC
TRBV15	-	TRBJ1-3	-	CATSRDTSRRNTIYF	TGTGCCACCAGCAGAGATACTTCCCGCAGGAACACCATATATTTT
TRBV30	TRBD2	TRBJ2-3	-	CAWSRGLAGAKTDTQYF	TGTGCCTGGAGTCGTGGACTAGCGGGAGCGAAGACAGATACGCAGTATTTT
TRBV30	TRBD2	TRBJ2-7	-	CAWRASGTYEQYF	TGTGCCTGGAGGGCTAGCGGCACCTACGAGCAGTACTTC
TRBV7-9	-	TRBJ2-7	-	CASSSGTSSEQYF	TGTGCCAGCAGTTCCGGGACAAGCTCCGAGCAGTACTTC
TRBV28	TRBD1	TRBJ2-2	-	CASSRRTGVNTGELFF	TGTGCCAGCAGTCGCCGGACAGGGGTAAACACCGGGGAGCTGTTTTTT
TRBV28	-	TRBJ2-2	-	CASEGLNTGELFF	TGTGCCAGCGAAGGACTCAACACCGGGGAGCTGTTTTTT
TRBV6-4	-	TRBJ1-5	few	CALRRRRALVYSNQPQHF	TGTGCCCTCAGGAGGAGGCGGGCTTTGGTCTATAGCAATCAGCCCCAGCATTTT
TRBV10-3	-	TRBJ2-7	-	CATFAALSYEQYF	TGTGCCACCTTCGCGGCTCTTTCCTACGAGCAGTACTTC
TRBV5-1	-	TRBJ1-2	-	CASSFHRDGYTF	TGCGCCAGCAGCTTCCACAGGGATGGCTACACCTTC
TRBV7-2	-	TRBJ2-3	-	CASSWGEADTQYF	TGTGCCAGCAGCTGGGGGGAGGCAGATACGCAGTATTTT
TRBV29-1	TRBD1	TRBJ2-4	-	CSVEGQGGSIQYF	TGCAGCGTTGAAGGACAGGGGGGTTCCATTCAGTACTTC
TRBV6-6	TRBD1	TRBJ1-6	-	CASSYSGQGNSPLHF	TGTGCCAGCAGTTACTCGGGACAGGGTAATTCACCCCTCCACTTT
TRBV2	-	TRBJ2-1	once	CASRVGGGAYNEQFF	TGTGCCAGCAGGGTAGGAGGCGGAGCCTACAATGAGCAGTTCTTC
TRBV13	TRBD1	TRBJ1-3	-	CASRSIGQVVGNTIYF	TGTGCCAGCAGATCGATTGGACAGGTAGTAGGAAACACCATATATTTT
TRBV6-4	-	TRBJ2-6	-	CASSEQGAGANVLTF	TGTGCCAGCAGTGAACAGGGTGCTGGGGCCAACGTCCTGACTTTC
TRBV9	TRBD1	TRBJ2-3	-	CASSAGQGPDTQYF	TGTGCCAGCAGCGCAGGACAGGGGCCAGATACGCAGTATTTT
TRBV18	-	TRBJ2-1	-	CASSPPGLRYNEQFF	TGTGCCAGCTCACCACCGGGGCTTAGGTACAATGAGCAGTTCTTC
TRBV5-5	-	TRBJ2-3	-	CASSSRLSYLTDTQYF	TGTGCCAGCAGCTCTAGACTATCCTATCTCACAGATACGCAGTATTTT
TRBV24-1	TRBD2	TRBJ2-1	-	CATSDQPGLAPTHEQFF	TGTGCCACCAGTGATCAGCCTGGACTAGCGCCAACCCATGAGCAGTTCTTC
TRBV7-9	TRBD1	TRBJ1-2	-	CASNPGQGNYGYTF	TGTGCCAGCAACCCCGGACAGGGGAACTATGGCTACACCTTC
TRBV28	-	TRBJ1-5	-	CASNGSRRTYSNQPQHF	TGTGCCAGCAACGGTTCCCGGAGAACTTATAGCAATCAGCCCCAGCATTTT
TRBV1	-	TRBJ2-1	-	CTSSLTRSSYNEQFF	TGCACCAGCAGCCTGACCCGGAGCTCCTACAATGAGCAGTTCTTC
TRBV24-1	-	TRBJ2-1	-	CATSAQGPGLREQFF	TGTGCCACCAGTGCCCAGGGGCCCGGCCTGAGGGAGCAGTTCTTC
TRBV24-1	TRBD1	TRBJ2-7	-	CAATGTGGQRGSYEQYF	TGTGCCGCAACCGGGACAGGGGGCCAGAGGGGTTCCTACGAGCAGTACTTC
TRBV2	TRBD2	TRBJ2-1	-	CASSDKAGGIGEQFF	TGTGCCAGCAGTGACAAGGCGGGGGGAATAGGTGAGCAGTTCTTC
TRBV9	TRBD1	TRBJ2-7	-	CASSAQTGAANYGQYF	TGTGCCAGCAGCGCCCAAACAGGGGCCGCCAACTACGGGCAGTACTTC
TRBV7-8	TRBD2	TRBJ2-2	-	CASSPGLAGGTGELFF	TGTGCCAGCAGTCCTGGACTAGCGGGAGGCACCGGGGAGCTGTTTTTT
TRBV30	TRBD2	TRBJ2-7	-	CAWSLAGGVQYF	TGTGCCTGGAGTTTGGCGGGGGGGGTGCAGTACTTC
TRBV25-1	TRBD2	TRBJ2-1	-	CASSPQREEYNEQFF	TGTGCCAGCAGTCCCCAGCGGGAGGAGTACAATGAGCAGTTCTTC
TRBV5-4	TRBD2	TRBJ2-3	-	CASSRIAGVSDTQYF	TGTGCCAGCAGCCGGATAGCGGGAGTCTCAGATACGCAGTATTTT
TRBV5-6	-	TRBJ1-2	-	CASSPRREGGYTF	TGTGCCAGCAGCCCACGGAGGGAAGGGGGCTACACCTTC
TRBV28	-	TRBJ1-2	-	CASSLSGGWYGYTF	TGTGCCAGCAGTTTATCTGGGGGCTGGTATGGCTACACCTTC
TRBV4-1	-	TRBJ2-1	-	CASSQDSSGYNEQFF	TGCGCCAGCAGCCAAGATTCTTCGGGCTACAATGAGCAGTTCTTC
TRBV5-4	-	TRBJ2-7	few	CASSLSGTGFDEQYF	TGTGCCAGCAGCTTGTCTGGGACTGGGTTTGACGAGCAGTACTTC
TRBV28	TRBD1	TRBJ1-5	once	CASSALQGANQPQHF	TGTGCCAGCAGTGCATTACAGGGGGCTAATCAGCCCCAGCATTTT
TRBV5-6	TRBD1	TRBJ2-7	-	CASSNRDSYEQYF	TGTGCCAGCAGTAACCGGGACAGCTACGAGCAGTACTTC
TRBV7-3	TRBD1	TRBJ1-1	-	CASSLSGGRTEAFF	TGTGCCAGCAGCTTGTCAGGGGGAAGGACTGAAGCTTTCTTT
TRBV15	TRBD2	TRBJ2-5	-	CATSRDLAGAGETQYF	TGTGCCACCAGCAGAGATCTAGCGGGGGCGGGGGAGACCCAGTACTTC
TRBV21-1	-	TRBJ2-2	once	CASRGTTICGELFF	TGTGCCAGCAGAGGAACTACCATTTGTGGGGAGCTGTTTTTT
TRBV27	-	TRBJ1-2	few	CASSFLGGAGYGYTF	TGTGCCAGCAGTTTTCTGGGAGGTGCAGGCTATGGCTACACCTTC
TRBV3-1/TRBV3-2	-	TRBJ1-2	-	CASSQVGRGYGYTF	TGTGCCAGCAGCCAAGTCGGCAGGGGCTATGGCTACACCTTC
TRBV5-1	TRBD1	TRBJ1-1	-	CASSLGQGVTEAFF	TGCGCCAGCAGCTTGGGGCAGGGGGTCACTGAAGCTTTCTTT
TRBV2	TRBD1	TRBJ1-4	-	CASSGDRGSGEKLFF	TGTGCCAGCAGTGGGGACAGGGGTTCAGGGGAAAAACTGTTTTTT
TRBV12-3/TRBV12-4	-	TRBJ1-5	-	CASSLGGGQPQHF	TGTGCCAGCAGTTTAGGGGGGGGTCAGCCCCAGCATTTT
TRBV28	-	TRBJ2-3	-	CASRSVGLTDTQYF	TGTGCCAGCAGATCCGTGGGCCTCACAGATACGCAGTATTTT
TRBV25-1	-	TRBJ1-3	-	CASRTGFRGNTIYF	TGTGCCAGCAGAACAGGGTTCAGGGGAAACACCATATATTTT
TRBV7-3	TRBD2	TRBJ2-1	-	CASSAAGTSSYEQFF	TGTGCCAGCAGCGCCGCCGGGACTAGTTCATATGAGCAGTTCTTC